The text below deals with one TCR beta chain. No cognate antigen has been identified for it. Per-base qualities were not stored, and no clone one base away is much larger. The immunoSEQ Assay, a bias-controlled multiplex PCR, was used to amplify TCRbeta CDR3 regions from genomic DNA. In the paper's pipeline: Nucleated cell counts per sample were estimated from amplification of reference gene primers within the assay. To quantify the absolute abundance of each unique TCRbeta CDR3 rearrangement, sequence reads were collapsed and filtered. For each sample, productive Simpson clonality was calculated as the square root of Simpson's diversity index across productive rearrangements. TCRdb's version of the immuneACCESS table is confined to in-frame rearrangements and falls short of the full clone set. An unresolved V gene accounts for under half of the shortfall where checked; the remainder is of unknown origin. The V and J calls and clone size were taken over from that table, and D and trimming were inferred from the DNA. The sample has around 170,000 clones on record, around 80% of them singletons. The biggest ten clones account for approximately 15% of the sample.

This sample is drawn from a study of blood T cell repertoires in COVID-19 (dated by TCRdb to about 2020). About the investigation overall: Samples from collaborators originated in the United States, Italy and Spain and spanned both the acute and convalescent phases of COVID-19. The prospective study material was composed of cDNA or gDNA derived from T cells, B-cell-depleted T cells, or PBMCs. Subjects who had been exposed to COVID-19, were actively infected with it, or had recovered from it provided the deeply sampled blood TCRbeta repertoires that made up the dataset. The repertoires were released in a freely available public database intended as a resource for research on the immune response to SARS-CoV-2. Samples were obtained from the ongoing ImmuneRACE study (first 160 participants) and from 1,254 subjects provided by 6 global collaborators. Sample metadata almost always included a de-identified subject ID, COVID-19 status, age in years and sex. Where available, HLA class I and class II types were taken from metadata supplied by the sample provider and were not determined by assay-based typing.

The collaborating institutions used their own protocols to collect whole blood in K2EDTA tubes. Collaborator samples were shipped for TCRbeta analysis as frozen whole blood, isolated PBMCs, or DNA extracted from either sample type. V is trimmed back by 0 bases and J by 0 bases, and the junction contains 4 bases that no gene match accounts for. Including cysteine and phenylalanine, the CDR3 has 17 amino acids. Only the CDR3 part of the read is kept: 51 bases, read in frame from the first base. Reading the germline V gene gives CDR1 MGHRA and CDR2 YSYEKL. The paper as a whole reports these results and caveats: How much clinical and demographic metadata was included differed by source and by participant, and the metadata was provided uncurated.

This chain is built from TRBV4-1 and TRBJ2-3; a stretch of 9 junction bases matches TRBD2. The receptor was isolated from a man aged 25 to 45 with active or convalescent COVID-19. The sequencing input was peripheral blood. The nucleotide sequence reads as follows: TGCGCCAGCAGCCAAGATCCTAGCGGGACGAGCACAGATACGCAGTATTTT. This is translated as CASSQDPSGTSTDTQYF.